This TCR beta chain is from a study of T cell changes during pregnancy in multiple sclerosis. The CDR3 length is 12 residues. Germline values: CDR1 SNHLY, CDR2 FYNNEI. The J segment lost 5 bases and the V segment lost 7 bases, leaving 1 base of the junction unmatched. Assay used: immunoSEQ multiplex PCR; TCRdb lists only in-frame clones, some missing. The sample records 30,000 to 45,000 clones, 91% being singletons. Material: CD4+ T cells from peripheral blood mononuclear cells, obtained in the second trimester of pregnancy. This TCR derives from a female donor in good health, enrolled as a control in a pregnancy study. V usage is TRBV2 and J usage is TRBJ2-7, with 11 bases matching TRBD1. CDR3: CASKDRGHEQYF. In DNA, the CDR3 is TGTGCCAGCAAGGACAGGGGGCACGAGCAGTACTTC.